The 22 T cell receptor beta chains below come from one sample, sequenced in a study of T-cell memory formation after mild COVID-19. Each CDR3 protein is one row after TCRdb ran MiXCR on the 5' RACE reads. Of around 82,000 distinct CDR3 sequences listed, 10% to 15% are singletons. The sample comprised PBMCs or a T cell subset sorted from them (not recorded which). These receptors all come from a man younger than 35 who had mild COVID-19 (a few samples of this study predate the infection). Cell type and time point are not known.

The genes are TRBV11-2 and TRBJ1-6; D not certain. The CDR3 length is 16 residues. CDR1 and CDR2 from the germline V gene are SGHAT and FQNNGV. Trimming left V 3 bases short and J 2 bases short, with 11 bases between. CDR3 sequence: CASSLILDPYNSPLHF. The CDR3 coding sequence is TGTGCCAGCAGCTTGATCCTAGACCCCTATAATTCACCCCTCCACTTT.

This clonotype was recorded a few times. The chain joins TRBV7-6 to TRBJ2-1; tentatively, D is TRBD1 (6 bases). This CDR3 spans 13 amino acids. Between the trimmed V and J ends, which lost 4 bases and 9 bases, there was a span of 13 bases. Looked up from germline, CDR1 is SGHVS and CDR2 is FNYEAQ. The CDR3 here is CASSSTGLGEQFF. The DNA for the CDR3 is TGTGCCAGCAGCTCAACAGGGTTGGGTGAGCAGTTCTTC.

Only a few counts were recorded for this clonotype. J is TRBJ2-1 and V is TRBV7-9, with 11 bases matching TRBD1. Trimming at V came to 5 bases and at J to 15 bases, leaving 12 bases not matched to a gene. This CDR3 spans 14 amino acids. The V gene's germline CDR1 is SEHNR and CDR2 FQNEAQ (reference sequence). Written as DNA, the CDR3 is TGTGCCAGCAGCCCGGACAGGGGGCTGGTCGGTCCGTTCTTC. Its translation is CASSPDRGLVGPFF.

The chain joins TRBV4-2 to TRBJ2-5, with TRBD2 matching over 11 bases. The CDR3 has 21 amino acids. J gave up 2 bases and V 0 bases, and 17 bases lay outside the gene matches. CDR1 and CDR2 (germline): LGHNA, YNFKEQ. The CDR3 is CASSQDILWTLAGDRQETQYF. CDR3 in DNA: TGTGCCAGCAGCCAAGATATTCTCTGGACACTAGCGGGGGACCGTCAAGAGACCCAGTACTTC.

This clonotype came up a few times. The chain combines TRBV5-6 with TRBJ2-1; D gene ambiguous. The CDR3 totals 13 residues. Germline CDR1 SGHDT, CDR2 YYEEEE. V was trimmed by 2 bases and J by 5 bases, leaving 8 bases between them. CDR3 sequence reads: CASSLLEDNEQFF. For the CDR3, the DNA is TGTGCCAGCAGCTTATTAGAGGACAATGAGCAGTTCTTC.

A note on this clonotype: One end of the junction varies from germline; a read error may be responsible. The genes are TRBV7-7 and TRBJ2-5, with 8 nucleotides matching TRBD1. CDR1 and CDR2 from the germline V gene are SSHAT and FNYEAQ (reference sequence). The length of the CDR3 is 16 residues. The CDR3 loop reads CASSPSSRTGQETQYF. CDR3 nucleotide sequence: TGTGCTAGCAGCCCCAGTTCGAGGACAGGGCAAGAGACCCAGTACTTC.

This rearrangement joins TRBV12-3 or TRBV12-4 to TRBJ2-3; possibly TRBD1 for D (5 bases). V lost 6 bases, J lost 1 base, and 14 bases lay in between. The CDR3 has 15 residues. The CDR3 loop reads CASRPKGAGTDTQYF. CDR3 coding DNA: TGTGCCAGCAGGCCCAAAGGGGCTGGCACAGATACGCAGTATTTT.

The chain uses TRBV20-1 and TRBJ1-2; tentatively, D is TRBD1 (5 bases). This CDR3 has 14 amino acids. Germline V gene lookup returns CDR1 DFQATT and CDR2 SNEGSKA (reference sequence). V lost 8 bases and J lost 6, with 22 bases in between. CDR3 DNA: TGCAGTCCGACCCTGGGGCAGGGAGTCAATGGCTACACCTTC. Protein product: CSPTLGQGVNGYTF.

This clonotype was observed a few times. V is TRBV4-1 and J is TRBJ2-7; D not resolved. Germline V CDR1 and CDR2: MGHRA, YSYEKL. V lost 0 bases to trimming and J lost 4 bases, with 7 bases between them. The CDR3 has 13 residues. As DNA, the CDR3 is TGCGCCAGCAGCCAAGAATTGAGATACGAGCAGTACGTC. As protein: CASSQELRYEQYV.

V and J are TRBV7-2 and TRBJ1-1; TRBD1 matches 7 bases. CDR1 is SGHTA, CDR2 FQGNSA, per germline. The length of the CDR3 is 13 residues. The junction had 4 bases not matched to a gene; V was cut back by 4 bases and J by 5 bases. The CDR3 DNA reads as TGTGCCAGCAGCTCTTCGACAGGGACTGAAGCTTTCTTT. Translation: CASSSSTGTEAFF.

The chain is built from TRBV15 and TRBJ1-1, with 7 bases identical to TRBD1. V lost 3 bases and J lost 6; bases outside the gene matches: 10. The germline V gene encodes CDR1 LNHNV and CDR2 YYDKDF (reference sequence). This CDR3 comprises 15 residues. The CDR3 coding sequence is TGTGCCACCAGCAGGGTGGGCCAGGGGGTGGCTGAAGCTTTCTTT. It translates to CATSRVGQGVAEAFF.

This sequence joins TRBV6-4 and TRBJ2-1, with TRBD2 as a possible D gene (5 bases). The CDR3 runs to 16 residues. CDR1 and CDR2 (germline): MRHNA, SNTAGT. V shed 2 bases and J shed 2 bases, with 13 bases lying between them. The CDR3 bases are TGTGCCAGCAGTGACCAAGCGGTGGGCCCCTACAATGAGCAGTTCTTC. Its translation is CASSDQAVGPYNEQFF.

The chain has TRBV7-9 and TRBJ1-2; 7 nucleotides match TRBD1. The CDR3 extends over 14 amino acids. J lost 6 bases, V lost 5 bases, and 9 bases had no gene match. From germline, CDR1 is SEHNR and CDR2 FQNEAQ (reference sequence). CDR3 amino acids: CASSRGGRGDGYTF. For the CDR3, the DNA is TGTGCCAGCAGCCGAGGGGGCAGGGGAGATGGCTACACCTTC.

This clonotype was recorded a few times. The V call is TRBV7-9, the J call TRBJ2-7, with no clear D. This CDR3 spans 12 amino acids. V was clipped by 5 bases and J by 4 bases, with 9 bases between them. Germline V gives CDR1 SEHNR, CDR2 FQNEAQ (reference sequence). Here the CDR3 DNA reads TGTGCCAGCAGCCGGACCGCTTACGAGCAGTACTTC. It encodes CASSRTAYEQYF.

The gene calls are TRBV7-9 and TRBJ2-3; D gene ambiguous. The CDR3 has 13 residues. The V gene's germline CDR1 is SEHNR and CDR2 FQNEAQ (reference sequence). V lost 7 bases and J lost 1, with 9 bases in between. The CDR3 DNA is TGTGCCAGCATGGTGCTCGGCACAGATACGCAGTATTTT. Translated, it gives CASMVLGTDTQYF.

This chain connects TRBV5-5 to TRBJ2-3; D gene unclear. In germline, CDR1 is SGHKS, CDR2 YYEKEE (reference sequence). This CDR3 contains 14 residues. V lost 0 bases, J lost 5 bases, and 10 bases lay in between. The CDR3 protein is CASSLEAGLDTQYF. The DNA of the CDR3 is TGTGCCAGCAGCTTGGAGGCAGGCCTAGATACGCAGTATTTT.

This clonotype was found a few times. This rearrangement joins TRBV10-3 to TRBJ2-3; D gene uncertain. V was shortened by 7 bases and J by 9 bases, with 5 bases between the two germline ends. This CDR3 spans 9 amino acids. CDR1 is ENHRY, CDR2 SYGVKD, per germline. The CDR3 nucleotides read TGTGCCATCAAGGCGACGCAGTATTTT. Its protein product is CAIKATQYF.

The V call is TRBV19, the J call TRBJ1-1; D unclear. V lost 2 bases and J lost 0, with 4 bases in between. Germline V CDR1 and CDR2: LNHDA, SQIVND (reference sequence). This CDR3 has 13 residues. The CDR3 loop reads CASSITLNTEAFF. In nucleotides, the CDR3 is TGTGCCAGTAGTATAACACTGAACACTGAAGCTTTCTTT.

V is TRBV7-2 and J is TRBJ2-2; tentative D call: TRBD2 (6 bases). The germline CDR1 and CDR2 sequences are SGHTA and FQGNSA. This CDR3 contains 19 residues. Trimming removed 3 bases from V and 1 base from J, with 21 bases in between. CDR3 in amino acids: CASSFYLVRSSENTGELFF. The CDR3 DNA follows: TGTGCCAGCAGCTTTTATTTGGTGCGGTCTAGCGAGAACACCGGGGAGCTGTTTTTT. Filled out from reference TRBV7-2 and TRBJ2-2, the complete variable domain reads GAGVSQSPSNKVTEKGKDVELRCDPISGHTALYWYRQSLGQGLEFLIYFQGNSAPDKSGLPSDRFSAERTGGSVSTLTIQRTQQEDSAVYLCASSFYLVRSSENTGELFFGEGSRLTVL.

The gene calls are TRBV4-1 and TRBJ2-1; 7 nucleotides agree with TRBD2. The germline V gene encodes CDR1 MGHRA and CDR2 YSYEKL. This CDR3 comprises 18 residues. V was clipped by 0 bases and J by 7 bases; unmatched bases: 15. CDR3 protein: CASSQESLMPGRVNEQFF. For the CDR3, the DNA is TGCGCCAGCAGCCAAGAGAGTCTTATGCCAGGGAGGGTGAATGAGCAGTTCTTC.

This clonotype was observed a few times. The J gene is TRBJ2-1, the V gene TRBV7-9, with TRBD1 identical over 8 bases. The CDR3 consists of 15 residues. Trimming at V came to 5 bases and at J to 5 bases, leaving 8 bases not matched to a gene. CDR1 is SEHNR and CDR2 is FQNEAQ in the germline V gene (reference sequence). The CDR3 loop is CASSPVWDRHNEQFF. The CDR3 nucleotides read TGTGCCAGCAGCCCTGTTTGGGACAGGCACAATGAGCAGTTCTTC.

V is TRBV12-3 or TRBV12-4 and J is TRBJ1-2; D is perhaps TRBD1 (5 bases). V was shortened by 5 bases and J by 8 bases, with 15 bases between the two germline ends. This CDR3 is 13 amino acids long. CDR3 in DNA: TGTGCCAGCAGTCTGGACACCGCTCGGGGCTACACCTTC. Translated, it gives CASSLDTARGYTF.